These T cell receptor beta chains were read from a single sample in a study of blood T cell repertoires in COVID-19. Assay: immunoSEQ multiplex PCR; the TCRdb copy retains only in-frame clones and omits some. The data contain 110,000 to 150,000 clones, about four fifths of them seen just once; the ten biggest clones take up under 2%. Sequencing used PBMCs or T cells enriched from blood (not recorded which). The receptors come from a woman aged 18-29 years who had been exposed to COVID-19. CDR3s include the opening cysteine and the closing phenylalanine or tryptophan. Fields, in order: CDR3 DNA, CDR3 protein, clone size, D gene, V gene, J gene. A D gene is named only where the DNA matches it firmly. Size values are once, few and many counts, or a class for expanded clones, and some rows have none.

TGTGCCAGCAAGGAACAGGGGGTCTATGGCTACACCTTC	CASKEQGVYGYTF	few	TRBD1	TRBV12-3/TRBV12-4	TRBJ1-2
TGCAGCGTTGAATTGAGGACGGGTAATCGGGGGGGTAATCAGCCCCAGCATTTT	CSVELRTGNRGGNQPQHF	-	-	TRBV29-1	TRBJ1-5
TGTGCCAGCAGTTCCCACGGGAGTCGGGCTAGCACAGATACGCAGTATTTT	CASSSHGSRASTDTQYF	-	-	TRBV5-4	TRBJ2-3
TGTGCCAGTAGTATAGTGGGGCAGATGAACACTGAAGCTTTCTTT	CASSIVGQMNTEAFF	-	-	TRBV19	TRBJ1-1
TGTGCCAGCAGCCCTAGGGGGGGTGAGGAAAAACTGTTTTTT	CASSPRGGEEKLFF	-	-	TRBV7-9	TRBJ1-4
TGCGCCAGCACTCTGGGGGCCTTAGATACGCAGTATTTT	CASTLGALDTQYF	-	-	TRBV5-1	TRBJ2-3
TGTGCCAGTAGCCAAACTAGCGGCACCTACGAGCAGTACTTC	CASSQTSGTYEQYF	once	TRBD2	TRBV19	TRBJ2-7
TGTGCCAGCTCACCACCACGTCACAGTTCGTACCAAGAGACCCAGTACTTC	CASSPPRHSSYQETQYF	-	-	TRBV18	TRBJ2-5
TGTGCCAGCAGTTTGCCCGGGACAACCATATATTTT	CASSLPGTTIYF	-	-	TRBV28	TRBJ1-3
TGTGCCAGCAGCTTAGCTAGTCTGGTTGAGCAGTTCTTC	CASSLASLVEQFF	few	-	TRBV7-9	TRBJ2-1
TGTGCCAGCAGCTTTCTAGCGGTGAACACCGGGGAGCTGTTTTTT	CASSFLAVNTGELFF	-	TRBD2	TRBV5-5	TRBJ2-2
TGTGCCAGCAGTTTGGCGGAGGGTTCCTACAATGAGCAGTTCTTC	CASSLAEGSYNEQFF	-	-	TRBV27	TRBJ2-1
TGCGCCAGCAGGGGGGACAGTTACGAGCAGTACTTC	CASRGDSYEQYF	once	TRBD1	TRBV10-2	TRBJ2-7
TGTGCCAGCAGCTTATCGGGGGAGATTGGGTATGGCTACACCTTC	CASSLSGEIGYGYTF	-	-	TRBV5-6	TRBJ1-2
TGCGCCAGCAGTCGACAGGGTAACGCTGAAGCTTTCTTT	CASSRQGNAEAFF	-	TRBD1	TRBV10-2	TRBJ1-1
TGTGCCAGCAGTTTACCCAGGGGCTTGGGCACAGATACGCAGTATTTT	CASSLPRGLGTDTQYF	-	-	TRBV28	TRBJ2-3
TGTGCCACCAGTGACCTAGACTATAGCGGGTTCTACAATGAGCAGTTCTTC	CATSDLDYSGFYNEQFF	-	TRBD2	TRBV24-1	TRBJ2-1
TGTGCCACTGCGATTAGCGGCCCTAGCACAGATACGCAGTATTTT	CATAISGPSTDTQYF	-	-	TRBV24-1	TRBJ2-3
TGTGCCAGCAGTCCTACAGGGGGCCTACAAAAACTGTTTTTT	CASSPTGGLQKLFF	-	TRBD1	TRBV27	TRBJ1-4
TGCGCCAGCCAAACGGACAGGGCTGGGGGGCAGCCCCAGCATTTT	CASQTDRAGGQPQHF	-	TRBD1	TRBV10-2	TRBJ1-5
TGTGCCAGCAGTGAAGGAAGCCCGCCGTCGGATGGCTACACCTTC	CASSEGSPPSDGYTF	-	-	TRBV2	TRBJ1-2
TGTGCCAGCTCACAAGGAGCGTCTGGAAACACCATATATTTT	CASSQGASGNTIYF	-	-	TRBV18	TRBJ1-3
TGCGCCAGCAGGGACGGACAGGGGGCACTCACTGAAGCTTTCTTT	CASRDGQGALTEAFF	-	TRBD1	TRBV4-3	TRBJ1-1
TGTGCCAGTAAAACAGACAGGGGGCGTGAAAAACTGTTTTTT	CASKTDRGREKLFF	-	TRBD1	TRBV19	TRBJ1-4
TGTGCCAGCAGTGCACAGGGTTTCACCGGGGAGCTGTTTTTT	CASSAQGFTGELFF	few	-	TRBV6-4	TRBJ2-2
TGTGCCACCAGCTTAGCGGGAGGGCCCCACAATGAGCAGTTCTTC	CATSLAGGPHNEQFF	-	TRBD2	TRBV24-1	TRBJ2-1